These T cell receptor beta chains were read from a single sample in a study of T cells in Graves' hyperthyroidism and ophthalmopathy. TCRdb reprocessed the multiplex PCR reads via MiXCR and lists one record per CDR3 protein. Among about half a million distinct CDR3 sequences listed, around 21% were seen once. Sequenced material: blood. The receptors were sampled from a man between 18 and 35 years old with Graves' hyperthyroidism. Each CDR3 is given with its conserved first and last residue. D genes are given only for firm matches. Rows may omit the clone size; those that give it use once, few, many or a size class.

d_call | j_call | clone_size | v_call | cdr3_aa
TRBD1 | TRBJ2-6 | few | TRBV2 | CASSNDRGRRAGANVLTF
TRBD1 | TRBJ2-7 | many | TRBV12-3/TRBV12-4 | CASSPGQGTGNYEQYF
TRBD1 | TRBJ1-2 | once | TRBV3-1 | CASSPRDRGGGYTF
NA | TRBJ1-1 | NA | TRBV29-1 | CSVDEANTEAFF
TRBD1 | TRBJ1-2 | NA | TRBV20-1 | CSARRQGAGGYTF
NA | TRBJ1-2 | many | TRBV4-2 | CASSQDPAGNYGYTF
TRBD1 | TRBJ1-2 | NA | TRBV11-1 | CAGTESNYGYTF
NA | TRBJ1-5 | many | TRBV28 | CASSSRLGPQHF
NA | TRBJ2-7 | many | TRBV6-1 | CASSEGWGSSSYEQYF
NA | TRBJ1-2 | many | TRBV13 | CASSRGRDDGYTF